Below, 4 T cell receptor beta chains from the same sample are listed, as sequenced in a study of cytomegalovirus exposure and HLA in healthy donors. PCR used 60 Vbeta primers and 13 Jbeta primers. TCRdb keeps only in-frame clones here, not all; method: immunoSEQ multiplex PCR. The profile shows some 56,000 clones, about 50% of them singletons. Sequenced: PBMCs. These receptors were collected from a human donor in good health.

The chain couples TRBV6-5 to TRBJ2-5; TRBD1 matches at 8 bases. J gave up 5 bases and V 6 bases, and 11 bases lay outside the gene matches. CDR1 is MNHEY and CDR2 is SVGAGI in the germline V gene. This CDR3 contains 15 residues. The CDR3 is CASRPRGLGWETQYF. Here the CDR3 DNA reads TGTGCCAGCAGACCCAGGGGGCTAGGATGGGAGACCCAGTACTTC.

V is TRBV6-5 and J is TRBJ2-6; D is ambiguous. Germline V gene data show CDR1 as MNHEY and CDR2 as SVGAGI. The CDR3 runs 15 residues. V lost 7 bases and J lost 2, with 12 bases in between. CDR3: CASNSRVTGANVLTF. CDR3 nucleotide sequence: TGTGCCAGCAATTCACGGGTGACTGGGGCCAACGTCCTGACTTTC.

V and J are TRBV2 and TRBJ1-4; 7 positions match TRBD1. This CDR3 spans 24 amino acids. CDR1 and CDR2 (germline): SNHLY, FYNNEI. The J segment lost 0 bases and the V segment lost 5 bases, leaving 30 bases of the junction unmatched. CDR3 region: CASSTPTRDRQGGKTITTNEKLFF. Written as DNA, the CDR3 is TGTGCCAGCAGTACACCCACCCGGGACAGACAAGGTGGGAAAACCATTACAACTAATGAAAAACTGTTTTTT.

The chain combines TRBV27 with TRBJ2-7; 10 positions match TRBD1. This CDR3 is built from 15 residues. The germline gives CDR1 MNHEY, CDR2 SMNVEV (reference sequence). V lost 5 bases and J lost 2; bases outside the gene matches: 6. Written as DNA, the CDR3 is TGTGCCAGCAGTGGATCCGGGACAGGGGCCTACGAGCAGTACTTC. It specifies CASSGSGTGAYEQYF.